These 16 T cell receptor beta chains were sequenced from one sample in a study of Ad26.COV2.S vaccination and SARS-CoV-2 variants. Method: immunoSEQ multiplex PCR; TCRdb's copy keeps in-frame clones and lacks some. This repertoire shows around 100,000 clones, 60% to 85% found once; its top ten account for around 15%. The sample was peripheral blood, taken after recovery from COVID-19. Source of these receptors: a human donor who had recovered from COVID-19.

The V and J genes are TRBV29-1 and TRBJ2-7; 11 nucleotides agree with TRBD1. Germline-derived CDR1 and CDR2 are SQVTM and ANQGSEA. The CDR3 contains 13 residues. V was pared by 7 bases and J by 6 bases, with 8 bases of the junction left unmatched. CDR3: CSAGSGTGGEQYF. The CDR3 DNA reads TGCAGCGCCGGCTCCGGGACAGGGGGCGAGCAGTACTTC.

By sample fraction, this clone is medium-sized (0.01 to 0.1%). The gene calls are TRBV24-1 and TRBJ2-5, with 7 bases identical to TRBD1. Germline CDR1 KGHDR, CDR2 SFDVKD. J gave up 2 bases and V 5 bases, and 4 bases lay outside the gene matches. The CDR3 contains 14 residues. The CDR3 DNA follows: TGTGCCACCAGTGGCCCAGGGGGACAAGAGACCCAGTACTTC. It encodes CATSGPGGQETQYF.

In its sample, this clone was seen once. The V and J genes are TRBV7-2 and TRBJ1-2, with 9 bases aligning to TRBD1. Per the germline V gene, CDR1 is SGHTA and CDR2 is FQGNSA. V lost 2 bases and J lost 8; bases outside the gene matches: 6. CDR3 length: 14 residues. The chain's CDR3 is CASSLPQGARGYTF. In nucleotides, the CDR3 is TGTGCCAGCAGCTTACCACAGGGGGCGAGGGGCTACACCTTC.

CDR3 in amino acids: CASSIGEGVPEAFF. The CDR3 nucleotides are TGTGCCAGTAGTATAGGTGAGGGCGTCCCTGAAGCTTTCTTT. The genes are TRBV19 and TRBJ1-1; D is unresolved. Per the germline V gene, CDR1 is LNHDA and CDR2 is SQIVND (reference sequence). This CDR3 has 14 residues. Trimming took 1 base from V and 6 from J, leaving 12 bases between them.

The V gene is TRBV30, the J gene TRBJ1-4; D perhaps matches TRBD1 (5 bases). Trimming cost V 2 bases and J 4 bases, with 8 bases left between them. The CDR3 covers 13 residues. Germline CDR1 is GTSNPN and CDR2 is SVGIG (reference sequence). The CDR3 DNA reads TGTGCCTGGAGTCCAGGGAATAATGAAAAACTGTTTTTT. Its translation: CAWSPGNNEKLFF. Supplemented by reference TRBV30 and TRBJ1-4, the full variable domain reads SQTIHQWPATLVQPVGSPLSLECTVEGTSNPNLYWYRQAAGRGLQLLFYSVGIGQISSEVPQNLSASRPQDRQFILSSKKLLLSDSGFYLCAWSPGNNEKLFFGSGTQLSVL.

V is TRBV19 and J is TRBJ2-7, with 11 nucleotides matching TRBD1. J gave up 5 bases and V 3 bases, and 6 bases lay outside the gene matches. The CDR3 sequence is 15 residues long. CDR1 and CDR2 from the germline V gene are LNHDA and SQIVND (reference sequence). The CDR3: CASSMRDRGNDEQYF. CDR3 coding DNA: TGTGCCAGTAGTATGAGGGACAGGGGGAACGACGAGCAGTACTTC.

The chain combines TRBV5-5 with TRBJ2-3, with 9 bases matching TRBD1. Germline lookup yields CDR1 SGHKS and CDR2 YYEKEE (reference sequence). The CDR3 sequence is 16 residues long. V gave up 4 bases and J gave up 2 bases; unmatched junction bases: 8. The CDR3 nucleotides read TGTGCCAGCAGCCGAACCGGGACAGGGCTCACAGATACGCAGTATTTT. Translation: CASSRTGTGLTDTQYF.

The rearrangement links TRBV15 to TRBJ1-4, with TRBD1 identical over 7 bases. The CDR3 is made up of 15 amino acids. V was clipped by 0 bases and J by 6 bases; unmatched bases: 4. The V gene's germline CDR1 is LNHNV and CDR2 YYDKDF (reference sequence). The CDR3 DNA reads TGTGCCACCAGCAGAGATCAAGGGGGCCATGAAAAACTGTTTTTT. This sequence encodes CATSRDQGGHEKLFF.

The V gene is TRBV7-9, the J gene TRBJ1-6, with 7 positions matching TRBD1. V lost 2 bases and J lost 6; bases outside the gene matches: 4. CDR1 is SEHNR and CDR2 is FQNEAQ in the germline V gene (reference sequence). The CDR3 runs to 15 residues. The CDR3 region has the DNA TGTGCCAGCAGCTTAACGGGACAGATTAATTCACCCCTCCACTTT. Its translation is CASSLTGQINSPLHF. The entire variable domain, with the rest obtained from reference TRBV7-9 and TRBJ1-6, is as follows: DTGVSQNPRHKITKRGQNVTFRCDPISEHNRLYWYRQTLGQGPEFLTYFQNEAQLEKSRLLSDRFSAERPKGSFSTLEIQRTEQGDSAMYLCASSLTGQINSPLHFGNGTRLTVT.

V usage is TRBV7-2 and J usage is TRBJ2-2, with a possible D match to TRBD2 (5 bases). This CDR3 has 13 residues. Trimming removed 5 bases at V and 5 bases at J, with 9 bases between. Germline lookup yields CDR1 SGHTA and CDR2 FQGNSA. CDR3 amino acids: CASSADWTGELFF. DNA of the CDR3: TGTGCCAGCAGCGCGGACTGGACCGGGGAGCTGTTTTTT.

CDR3 nucleotides: TGCGCCAGCAGTGATTCCAGATCCGGACCGCAGTATTTT. Translated: CASSDSRSGPQYF. The V and J genes are TRBV10-2 and TRBJ2-3; D is unresolved. Deletions cut 3 bases from V and 10 bases from J, with 14 bases between. Germline V gene lookup returns CDR1 WSHSY and CDR2 SAAADI. This CDR3 spans 13 amino acids.

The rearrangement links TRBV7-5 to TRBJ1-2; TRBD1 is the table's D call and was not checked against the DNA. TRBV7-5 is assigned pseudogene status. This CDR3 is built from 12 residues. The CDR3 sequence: CVRNNRGDGYTF. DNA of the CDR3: TGTGTCAGAAACAACAGGGGTGACGGCTACACCTTC.

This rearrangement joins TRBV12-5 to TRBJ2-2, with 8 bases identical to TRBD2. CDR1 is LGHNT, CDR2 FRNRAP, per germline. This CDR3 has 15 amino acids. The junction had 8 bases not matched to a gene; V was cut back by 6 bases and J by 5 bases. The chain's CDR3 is CASGLSGVGTGELFF. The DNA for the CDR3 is TGTGCTAGTGGCCTTAGCGGGGTAGGGACCGGGGAGCTGTTTTTT.

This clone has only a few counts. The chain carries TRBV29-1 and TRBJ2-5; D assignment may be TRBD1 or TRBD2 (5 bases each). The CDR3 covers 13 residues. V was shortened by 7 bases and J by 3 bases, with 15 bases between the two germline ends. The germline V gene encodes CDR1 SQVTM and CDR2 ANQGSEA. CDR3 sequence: CSAHSGGEETQYF. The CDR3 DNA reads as TGCAGCGCCCACAGTGGGGGAGAAGAGACCCAGTACTTC.

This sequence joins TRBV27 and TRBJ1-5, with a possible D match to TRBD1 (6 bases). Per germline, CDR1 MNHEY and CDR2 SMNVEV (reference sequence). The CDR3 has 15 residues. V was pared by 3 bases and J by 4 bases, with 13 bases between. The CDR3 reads CASSFTGPLNQPQHF. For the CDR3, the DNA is TGTGCCAGCAGTTTTACAGGGCCTTTGAATCAGCCCCAGCATTTT.

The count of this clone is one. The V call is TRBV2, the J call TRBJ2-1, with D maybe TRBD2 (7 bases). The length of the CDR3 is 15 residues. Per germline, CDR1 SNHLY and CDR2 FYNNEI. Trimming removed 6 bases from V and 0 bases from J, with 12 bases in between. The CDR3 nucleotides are TGTGCCAGCAGGAAGGGGGGGAGCTCCTACAATGAGCAGTTCTTC. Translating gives CASRKGGSSYNEQFF. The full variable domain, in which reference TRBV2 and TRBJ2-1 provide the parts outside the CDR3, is EPEVTQTPSHQVTQMGQEVILRCVPISNHLYFYWYRQILGQKVEFLVSFYNNEISEKSEIFDDQFSVERPDGSNFTLKIRSTKLEDSAMYFCASRKGGSSYNEQFFGPGTRLTVL.